These 30 T cell receptor beta chains were sequenced from one sample in a study of identical twins. TCRdb ran MiXCR on the 5' RACE reads and lists one entry per CDR3 protein. The sample includes 1.5 million to 2 million distinct CDR3 sequences, about 32% of them seen just once. Sequencing used cord blood. The receptors were gathered from a newborn girl in good health.

Comments on this clonotype: This may be a read error: a much more frequent sequence differs by one nucleotide. This sequence joins TRBV6-6 and TRBJ2-1, with 7 bases matching TRBD2. The CDR3 has 16 amino acids. V trimming: 2 bases; J trimming: 10 bases; junction bases outside the gene matches: 14. Germline loops: CDR1 MNHNY, CDR2 SVGAGI (reference sequence). This CDR3 is CASSYPPRTSPYEQFF. In nucleotides, the CDR3 is TGTGCCAGCAGTTACCCTCCTCGGACTAGTCCCTACGAGCAGTTCTTC.

Only a few counts were recorded for this clonotype. Just one base apart from a much larger clone, this may be a read error. DNA for the CDR3: TGCAGCGCTAGCGGAGACAATGAGCAGTACTTC. Residues: CSASGDNEQYF. The gene calls are TRBV29-1 and TRBJ2-7; 7 nucleotides match TRBD2. Trimming took 7 bases from V and 7 from J; bases not matched to a gene: 7. The CDR3 contains 11 residues. CDR1 SQVTM and CDR2 ANQGSEA come from the germline V gene.

This clonotype was seen a few times. The chain uses TRBV2 and TRBJ2-3; D not resolved. From germline, CDR1 is SNHLY and CDR2 FYNNEI. The CDR3 loop spans 15 amino acids. The ends were cut back, 8 bases at V and 3 bases at J, with 18 bases in the middle. The DNA for the CDR3 is TGTGCCAGCGGATACCTGGAGCAGGCGACAGATACGCAGTATTTT. Residues: CASGYLEQATDTQYF.

This clonotype was counted ten times or more. This chain's CDR3 is CASSLDSHTDTQYF. The CDR3 bases are TGTGCCAGCAGCTTAGATAGCCACACAGATACGCAGTATTTT. The chain joins TRBV7-2 to TRBJ2-3; D gene uncertain. The V gene's germline CDR1 is SGHTA and CDR2 FQGNSA. The V end was cut by 1 base, the J end by 2 bases, with 7 bases between. The CDR3 is 14 residues long.

The V gene is TRBV5-6, the J gene TRBJ2-1; TRBD1 matches 10 bases. CDR3 size: 14 residues. J was trimmed by 5 bases and V by 5 bases; bases with no gene match: 4. CDR1 SGHDT and CDR2 YYEEEE come from the germline V gene. CDR3 bases: TGTGCCAGCAGGGTGACAGGGGGCAACAATGAGCAGTTCTTC. This codes for CASRVTGGNNEQFF.

This clonotype was recorded many times. The chain uses TRBV4-2 and TRBJ1-2; no clear D. CDR1 and CDR2 from the germline V gene are LGHNA and YNFKEQ. V was clipped by 0 bases and J by 4 bases, with 9 bases between them. The CDR3 is 14 amino acids. The CDR3 region has the DNA TGTGCCAGCAGCCAAGATACAACTGCCTATGGCTACACCTTC. As protein: CASSQDTTAYGYTF.

Notes on this clonotype: A read error may explain this, as a much larger clone is one base away. This sequence joins TRBV20-1 and TRBJ1-2, with a possible D match to TRBD1 (6 bases). This CDR3 is 13 amino acids long. Trimming cost V 2 bases and J 4 bases, with 11 bases left between them. Germline assignment: CDR1 DFQATT and CDR2 SNEGSKA (reference sequence). The CDR3 sequence is CSARPSDSYGYTF. CDR3 coding DNA: TGCAGTGCTAGACCCTCGGACAGCTATGGCTACACCTTC.

The rearrangement links TRBV7-2 to TRBJ2-7; D remains unclear. From germline, CDR1 is SGHTA and CDR2 FQGNSA. The CDR3 is made up of 15 amino acids. The V end was cut by 1 base, the J end by 6 bases, with 16 bases between. DNA for the CDR3: TGTGCCAGCAGCTTAGTAGTTGCGAGGCCAGGCGAGCAGTACTTC. Its translation: CASSLVVARPGEQYF.

The chain employs TRBV6-1 and TRBJ2-7, with D perhaps TRBD2 (6 bases). The germline V and J ends were trimmed by 5 bases and 1 base, with 15 bases remaining between them. The CDR3 loop spans 15 amino acids. Germline V lookup: CDR1 MNHNS, CDR2 SASEGT. DNA for the CDR3: TGTGCCAGCAGTCTCCGGGACTTTCTTTCCTACGAGCAGTACTTC. This gives the protein CASSLRDFLSYEQYF.

The rearrangement uses TRBV5-1 and TRBJ2-5; 8 bases match TRBD2. The CDR3 loop spans 18 amino acids. Germline lookup yields CDR1 SGHRS and CDR2 YFSETQ. V gave up 1 base and J gave up 11 bases; unmatched junction bases: 22. The chain's CDR3 is CASSLPTSGSFWGNEQYF. CDR3 nucleotides: TGCGCCAGCAGCTTGCCCACTAGCGGATCTTTCTGGGGCAATGAGCAGTACTTC.

This clonotype was seen a handful of times. V is TRBV2 and J is TRBJ2-3; 7 bases fit TRBD2. With 8 bases clipped from V and 4 bases from J, the junction kept 3 bases outside the gene matches. Germline assignment: CDR1 SNHLY and CDR2 FYNNEI. The CDR3 has 12 amino acids. The CDR3 loop reads CASGGRADTQYF. Written as DNA, the CDR3 is TGTGCCAGCGGCGGGAGAGCAGATACGCAGTATTTT.

This clonotype was seen a handful of times. The chain uses TRBV20-1 and TRBJ2-7; TRBD2 matches at 10 bases. From germline, CDR1 is DFQATT and CDR2 SNEGSKA (reference sequence). This CDR3 is 14 amino acids long. With 3 bases clipped from V and 5 bases from J, the junction kept 7 bases outside the gene matches. DNA of the CDR3: TGCAGTGCTAGCCCTAGCGGGAGAATCAACGAGCAGTACTTC. Amino acids: CSASPSGRINEQYF.

This clonotype has just a few counts. This chain connects TRBV6-1 to TRBJ2-1; D is perhaps TRBD1 (5 bases). This CDR3 region has 13 residues. The ends were cut back, 6 bases at V and 5 bases at J, with 11 bases in the middle. Germline assignment: CDR1 MNHNS and CDR2 SASEGT. CDR3 in DNA: TGTGCCAGCAGATTTGCAGGGAACAATGAGCAGTTCTTC. Its translation: CASRFAGNNEQFF.

This clonotype was recorded a few times. The chain employs TRBV20-1 and TRBJ1-5; D gene ambiguous. Trimming left V 6 bases short and J 6 bases short, with 21 bases between. Germline CDR1 is DFQATT and CDR2 is SNEGSKA (reference sequence). The length of the CDR3 is 15 residues. The CDR3 spells CSALGNLYSGQPQHF. The CDR3 nucleotides read TGCAGTGCCCTTGGAAACCTCTATAGCGGTCAGCCCCAGCATTTT.

The V call is TRBV4-1, the J call TRBJ1-6; a weak D match, TRBD1 (5 bases). CDR1 and CDR2 (germline): MGHRA, YSYEKL. Trimming pared 1 base from V and 6 bases from J, leaving 16 bases between. The CDR3 is made up of 17 amino acids. The CDR3 here is CASSQVESRGGNSPLHF. The CDR3 bases are TGCGCCAGCAGCCAAGTTGAGTCTAGGGGCGGTAATTCACCCCTCCACTTT.

This sequence joins TRBV24-1 and TRBJ2-3; TRBD2 matches at 7 bases. V trimming: 0 bases; J trimming: 4 bases; junction bases outside the gene matches: 6. CDR3 length: 16 amino acids. Germline CDR1 KGHDR, CDR2 SFDVKD. The CDR3 protein is CATSDLTAGTPDTQYF. Written as DNA, the CDR3 is TGTGCCACCAGTGATTTGACAGCGGGAACCCCAGATACGCAGTATTTT.

This clonotype was found many times. J is TRBJ2-1 and V is TRBV29-1, with D tentatively TRBD1 (5 bases). Germline-derived CDR1 and CDR2 are SQVTM and ANQGSEA. Trimming removed 7 bases from V and 5 bases from J, with 9 bases in between. The CDR3 has 11 amino acids. The chain's CDR3 is CSGQKDNEQFF. DNA of the CDR3: TGCAGCGGACAGAAAGACAATGAGCAGTTCTTC.

This clonotype has a count of ten or more. This chain uses TRBV7-9 with TRBJ2-1; TRBD2 is a possible D gene (5 bases). V was clipped by 0 bases and J by 1 base, with 7 bases between them. The V gene's germline CDR1 is SEHNR and CDR2 FQNEAQ (reference sequence). CDR3 size: 15 residues. CDR3 amino acids: CASSLATGSYNEQFF. CDR3 in DNA: TGTGCCAGCAGCTTAGCAACGGGATCCTACAATGAGCAGTTCTTC.

This clonotype was detected a few times. The chain couples TRBV28 to TRBJ2-1; D might be TRBD2 (6 bases). The CDR3 length is 16 residues. CDR1 and CDR2 (germline): MDHEN, SYDVKM. V shed 1 base and J shed 3 bases, with 13 bases lying between them. The CDR3: CASSLSSAQYYNEQFF. The CDR3 DNA reads TGTGCCAGCAGTTTATCTAGCGCCCAGTACTACAATGAGCAGTTCTTC.

This clonotype occurred many times. J is TRBJ1-2 and V is TRBV9; 9 bases fit TRBD1. After removal of 3 bases from V and 2 bases from J, the junction contained 5 bases not matched to a gene. From germline, CDR1 is SGDLS and CDR2 YYNGEE. The CDR3 has 15 residues. CDR3 nucleotides: TGTGCCAGCAGCGCAGTAGGGACAGGGAACTATGGCTACACCTTC. Translated: CASSAVGTGNYGYTF.

This clonotype was observed a few times. The rearrangement links TRBV20-1 to TRBJ1-2; D gene uncertain. V lost 4 bases to trimming and J lost 1 base, with 16 bases between them. In germline, CDR1 is DFQATT, CDR2 SNEGSKA (reference sequence). The CDR3 is 15 residues long. The CDR3 protein is CSATQRRTDNYGYTF. CDR3 coding DNA: TGCAGTGCTACCCAGAGGAGGACGGATAACTATGGCTACACCTTC.

This clonotype has ten or more counts. This chain joins TRBV16 and TRBJ2-4, with TRBD1 as a possible D gene (6 bases). This CDR3 region has 12 residues. In germline, CDR1 is KGHSY, CDR2 FQNENV. Trimming took 4 bases from V and 6 from J, leaving 7 bases between them. CDR3 region: CASSRDINIQYF. The CDR3 nucleotides read TGTGCCAGCAGCCGGGACATAAACATTCAGTACTTC.

This clonotype has just a few counts. The chain links TRBV5-1 to TRBJ2-1; 9 bases map to TRBD2. The V gene's germline CDR1 is SGHRS and CDR2 YFSETQ. Trimming cost V 4 bases and J 3 bases; bases outside gene matches: 8. This CDR3 is 16 amino acids long. The CDR3 spells CASSSLAGAGYNEQFF. CDR3 nucleotides: TGCGCCAGCAGCAGCTTAGCGGGAGCGGGCTACAATGAGCAGTTCTTC. Drawing the rest from reference TRBV5-1 and TRBJ2-1, the complete variable domain is KAGVTQTPRYLIKTRGQQVTLSCSPISGHRSVSWYQQTPGQGLQFLFEYFSETQRNKGNFPGRFSGRQFSNSRSEMNVSTLELGDSALYLCASSSLAGAGYNEQFFGPGTRLTVL.

This clonotype was detected a few times. The V call is TRBV7-2, the J call TRBJ2-3; D is perhaps TRBD1 or TRBD2 (6 bases each). Deletions cut 5 bases from V and 4 bases from J, with 16 bases between. CDR1 is SGHTA, CDR2 FQGNSA, per germline. CDR3 size: 15 residues. The CDR3: CASSTRTAGADTQYF. DNA of the CDR3: TGTGCCAGCAGCACGCGGACAGCGGGTGCAGATACGCAGTATTTT.

As for this clonotype: This clone may be a read error of a much larger clone one base away. The V gene is TRBV27, the J gene TRBJ1-2, with D perhaps matching TRBD1 (5 bases). The CDR3 runs 14 residues. CDR1 is MNHEY, CDR2 SMNVEV, per germline (reference sequence). V lost 0 bases and J lost 6, with 11 bases in between. CDR3 in amino acids: CASSLSGGRDGYTF. The CDR3 DNA reads TGTGCCAGCAGTTTATCCGGGGGGAGAGATGGCTACACCTTC.

The sample holds a few counts of this clonotype. This rearrangement joins TRBV13 to TRBJ2-1; D possibly corresponds to TRBD1 (7 bases). The V and J ends lost 0 bases and 2 bases respectively, with 11 bases between them. This CDR3 has 16 residues. Germline lookup yields CDR1 PRHDT and CDR2 FYEKMQ (reference sequence). CDR3 DNA: TGTGCCAGCAGCTTAGGTGGAGGGGGCCCCTACAATGAGCAGTTCTTC. It is translated as CASSLGGGGPYNEQFF.

This clonotype came up once. Compared with germline, one end of the junction differs, possibly owing to a read error. This sequence joins TRBV9 and TRBJ2-1, with 7 positions matching TRBD2. The CDR3 sequence is 15 residues long. CDR1 is SGDLS and CDR2 is YYNGEE in the germline V gene. CDR3 protein: CASNVGTTLNNEQFF. As DNA, the CDR3 is TGTGCCAGCAACGTAGGGACTACCCTTAACAATGAGCAGTTCTTC.

The gene calls are TRBV14 and TRBJ2-1, with TRBD2 matching over 7 bases. Unmatched junction bases numbered 4, after V lost 5 bases and J lost 0 bases. The length of the CDR3 is 15 residues. Germline V gene sequence: CDR1 SGHDN, CDR2 FVKESK. The CDR3 spells CASSKWTSSYNEQFF. DNA of the CDR3: TGTGCCAGCAGCAAATGGACTAGCTCCTACAATGAGCAGTTCTTC.

The chain has TRBV7-9 and TRBJ1-6, with D possibly being TRBD1 (5 bases). Trimming took 2 bases from V and 9 from J, leaving 17 bases between them. The CDR3 extends over 16 amino acids. Germline values: CDR1 SEHNR, CDR2 FQNEAQ (reference sequence). DNA of the CDR3: TGTGCCAGCAGCTTATTCTTGGGGCAGGGAAGTTCACCCCTCCACTTT. Translating it yields CASSLFLGQGSSPLHF.

This clonotype was observed a handful of times. This chain connects TRBV3-1 to TRBJ2-4, with TRBD2 matching over 8 bases. Germline-derived CDR1 and CDR2 are LGHDT and YNNKEL (reference sequence). Unmatched junction bases numbered 7, after V lost 1 base and J lost 2 bases. The CDR3 spans 17 residues. The CDR3 DNA reads as TGTGCCAGCAGCCAAGGGGCTAGCGGGCGGTCCAAAAACATTCAGTACTTC. Translated: CASSQGASGRSKNIQYF.